This T cell receptor (beta chain) was identified during a study of T and B cells in COVID-19 patients. The overall study: Critical illness requiring mechanical ventilation or extracorporeal membrane oxygenation affected about 60% of the 20 active-infection patients. Study-wide results and caveats: Few blood samples existed from mildly ill patients during symptoms or early in severe cases. Patients with COVID-19 reportedly showed strongly skewed T cell receptor beta variable and joining gene usage. CD4+, regulatory T cell, CD8+ and sorted SARS-CoV-2-responsive or tetramer+ T cells were not yet sequenced.

Germline CDR1 reads MNHEY; CDR2 reads SMNVEV (reference sequence). The ends were cut back, 5 bases at V and 6 bases at J, with 14 bases in the middle. The CDR3 runs to 13 residues. TRB rearrangements were amplified by multiplex PCR with BIOMED2 TRB-A/B primers. TCRdb processed the multiplex PCR reads anew with MiXCR; each CDR3 protein has one entry. The table lists 15,000 to 20,000 distinct CDR3 sequences, under 30% of them singletons. Blood genomic DNA input for TRB amplification was roughly 230-550 ng. At least ten counts were recorded for this clonotype. The antigen remains unidentified. The chain uses TRBV27 and TRBJ2-7, with D possibly matching TRBD1 (6 bases). The specimen was blood. The sequence came from a human donor who had recovered from COVID-19. Written as DNA, the CDR3 is TGTGCCAGCAGTCCCAACACAGGGTTCGAGCAGTACTTC. Translating gives CASSPNTGFEQYF.